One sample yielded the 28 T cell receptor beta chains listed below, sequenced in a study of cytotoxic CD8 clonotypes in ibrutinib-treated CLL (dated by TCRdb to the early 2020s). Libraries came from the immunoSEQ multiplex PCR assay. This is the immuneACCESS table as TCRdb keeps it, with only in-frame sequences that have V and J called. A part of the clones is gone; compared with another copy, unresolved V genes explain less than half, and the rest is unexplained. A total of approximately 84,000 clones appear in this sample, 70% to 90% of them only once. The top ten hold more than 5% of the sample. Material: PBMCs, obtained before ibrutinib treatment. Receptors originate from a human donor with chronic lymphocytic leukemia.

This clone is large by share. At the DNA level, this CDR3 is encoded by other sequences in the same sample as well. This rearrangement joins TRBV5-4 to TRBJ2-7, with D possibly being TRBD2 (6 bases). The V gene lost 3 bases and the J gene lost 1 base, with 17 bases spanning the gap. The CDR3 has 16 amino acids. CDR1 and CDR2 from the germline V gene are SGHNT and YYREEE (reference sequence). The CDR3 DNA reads TGTGCCAGCAGCTCGCCAGGGACGGGAGAATCCTACGAGCAGTACTTC. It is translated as CASSSPGTGESYEQYF.

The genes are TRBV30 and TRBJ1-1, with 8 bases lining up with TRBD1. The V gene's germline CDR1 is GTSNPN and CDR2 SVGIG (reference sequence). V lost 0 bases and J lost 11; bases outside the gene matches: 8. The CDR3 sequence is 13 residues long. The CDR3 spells CAWSVSLQGEAFF. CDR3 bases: TGTGCCTGGAGTGTATCGTTACAGGGGGAGGCTTTCTTT.

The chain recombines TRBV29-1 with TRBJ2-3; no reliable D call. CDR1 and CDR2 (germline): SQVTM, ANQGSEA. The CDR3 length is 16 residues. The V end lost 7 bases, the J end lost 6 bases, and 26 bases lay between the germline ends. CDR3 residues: CSDIRTVPSLGDTQYF. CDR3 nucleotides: TGCAGCGATATAAGGACCGTTCCCTCGCTGGGGGATACGCAGTATTTT.

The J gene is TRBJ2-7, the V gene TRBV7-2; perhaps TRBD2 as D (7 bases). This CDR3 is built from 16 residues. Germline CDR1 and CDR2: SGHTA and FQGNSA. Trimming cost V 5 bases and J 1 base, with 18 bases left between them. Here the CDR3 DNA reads TGTGCCAGCAGCCCCGATAGGGGGGGGATTTCCTACGAGCAGTACTTC. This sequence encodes CASSPDRGGISYEQYF.

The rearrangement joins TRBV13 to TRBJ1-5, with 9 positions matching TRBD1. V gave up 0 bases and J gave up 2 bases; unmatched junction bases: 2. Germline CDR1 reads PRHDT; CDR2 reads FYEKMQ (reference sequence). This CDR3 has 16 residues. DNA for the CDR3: TGTGCCAGCAGCTTAGGAACAGGGGGCCGCAATCAGCCCCAGCATTTT. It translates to CASSLGTGGRNQPQHF.

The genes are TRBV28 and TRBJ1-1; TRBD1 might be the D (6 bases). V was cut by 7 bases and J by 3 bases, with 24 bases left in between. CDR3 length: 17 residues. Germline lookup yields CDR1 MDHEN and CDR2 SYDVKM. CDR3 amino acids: CASTLRTREGGHTEAFF. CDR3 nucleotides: TGTGCCAGCACCTTAAGGACCCGGGAGGGGGGCCACACTGAAGCTTTCTTT.

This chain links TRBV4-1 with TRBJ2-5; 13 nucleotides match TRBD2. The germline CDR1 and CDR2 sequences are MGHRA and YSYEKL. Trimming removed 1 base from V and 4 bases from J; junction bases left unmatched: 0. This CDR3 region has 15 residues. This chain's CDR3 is CASSQGTSGRETQYF. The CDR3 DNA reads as TGCGCCAGCAGCCAAGGGACTAGCGGGAGAGAGACCCAGTACTTC.

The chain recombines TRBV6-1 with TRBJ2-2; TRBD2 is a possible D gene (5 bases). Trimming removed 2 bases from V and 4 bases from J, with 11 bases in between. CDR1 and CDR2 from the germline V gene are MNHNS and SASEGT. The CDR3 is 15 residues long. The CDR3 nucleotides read TGTGCCAGCAGTGAAATCACCGGGATCACCGGGGAGCTGTTTTTT. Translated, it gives CASSEITGITGELFF.

CDR3 DNA sequence: TGTGCCAGCAGCTTACTGCGGGAAGGTGGCAATCAGCCCCAGCATTTT. Translating gives CASSLLREGGNQPQHF. The chain recombines TRBV7-8 with TRBJ1-5, with D uncertain. From germline, CDR1 is SGHVS and CDR2 FQNEAQ. V was pared by 2 bases and J by 2 bases, with 13 bases between. This CDR3 contains 16 residues.

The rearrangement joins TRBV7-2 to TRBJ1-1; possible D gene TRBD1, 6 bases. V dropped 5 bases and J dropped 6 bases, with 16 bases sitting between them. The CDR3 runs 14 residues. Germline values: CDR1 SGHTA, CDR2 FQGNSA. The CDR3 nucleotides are TGTGCCAGCAGCGCTTCAAGGGGGGTCCCTGAAGCTTTCTTT. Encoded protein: CASSASRGVPEAFF.

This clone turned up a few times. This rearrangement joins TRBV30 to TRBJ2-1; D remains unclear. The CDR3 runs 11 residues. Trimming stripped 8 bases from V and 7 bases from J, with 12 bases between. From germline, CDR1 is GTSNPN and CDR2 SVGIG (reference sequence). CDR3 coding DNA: TGTGCCGGAGTTAGACGAAATGAGCAGTTCTTC. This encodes CAGVRRNEQFF.

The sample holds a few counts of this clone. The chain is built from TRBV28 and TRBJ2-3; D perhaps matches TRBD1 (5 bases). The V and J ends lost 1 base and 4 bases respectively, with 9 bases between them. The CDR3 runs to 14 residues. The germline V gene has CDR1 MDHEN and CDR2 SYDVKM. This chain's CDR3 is CASSLSQGPDTQYF. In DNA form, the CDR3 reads TGTGCCAGCAGTTTATCGCAGGGCCCAGATACGCAGTATTTT. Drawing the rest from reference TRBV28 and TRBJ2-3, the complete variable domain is DVKVTQSSRYLVKRTGEKVFLECVQDMDHENMFWYRQDPGLGLRLIYFSYDVKMKEKGDIPEGYSVSREKKERFSLILESASTNQTSMYLCASSLSQGPDTQYFGPGTRLTVL.

The CDR3 nucleotides read TGCGCCAGCAGCGCCCAACAGGGTTCCGGAAACACCATATATTTT. Translated, it gives CASSAQQGSGNTIYF. The chain combines TRBV5-1 with TRBJ1-3; weak D call: TRBD1 (6 bases). The V and J ends lost 4 bases and 4 bases respectively, with 15 bases between them. Germline assignment: CDR1 SGHRS and CDR2 YFSETQ. The CDR3 runs 15 residues.

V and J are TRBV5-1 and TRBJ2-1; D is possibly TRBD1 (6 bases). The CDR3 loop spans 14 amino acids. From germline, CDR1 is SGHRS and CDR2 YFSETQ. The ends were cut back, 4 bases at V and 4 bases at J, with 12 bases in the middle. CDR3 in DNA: TGCGCCAGCAGCGTCGGACAGCAGTACAATGAGCAGTTCTTC. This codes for CASSVGQQYNEQFF. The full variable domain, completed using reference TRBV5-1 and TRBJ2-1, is KAGVTQTPRYLIKTRGQQVTLSCSPISGHRSVSWYQQTPGQGLQFLFEYFSETQRNKGNFPGRFSGRQFSNSRSEMNVSTLELGDSALYLCASSVGQQYNEQFFGPGTRLTVL.

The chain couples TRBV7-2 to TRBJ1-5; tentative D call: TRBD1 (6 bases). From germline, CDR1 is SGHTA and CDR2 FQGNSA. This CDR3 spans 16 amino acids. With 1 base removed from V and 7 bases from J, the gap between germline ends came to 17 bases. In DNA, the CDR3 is TGTGCCAGCAGCTTAGTCGCAGAGAGCGGGGGCCAGCCCCAGCATTTT. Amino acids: CASSLVAESGGQPQHF.

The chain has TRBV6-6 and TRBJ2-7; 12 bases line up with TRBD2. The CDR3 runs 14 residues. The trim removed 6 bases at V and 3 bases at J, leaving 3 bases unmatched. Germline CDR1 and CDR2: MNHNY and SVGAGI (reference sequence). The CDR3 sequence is CASSRLAGDYEQYF. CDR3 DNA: TGTGCCAGCAGCCGACTAGCGGGGGACTACGAGCAGTACTTC.

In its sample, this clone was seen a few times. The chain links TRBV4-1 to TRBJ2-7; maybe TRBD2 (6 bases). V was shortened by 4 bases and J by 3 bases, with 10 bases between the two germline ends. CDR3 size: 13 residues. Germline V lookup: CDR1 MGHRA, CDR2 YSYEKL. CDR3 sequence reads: CASSPGTHYEQYF. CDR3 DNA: TGCGCCAGCAGCCCGGGGACTCACTACGAGCAGTACTTC.

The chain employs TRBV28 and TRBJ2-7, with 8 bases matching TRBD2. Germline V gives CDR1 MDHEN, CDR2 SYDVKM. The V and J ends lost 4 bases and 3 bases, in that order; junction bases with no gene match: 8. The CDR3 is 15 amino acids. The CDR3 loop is CASSSQLAANYEQYF. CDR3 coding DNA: TGTGCCAGCAGTTCCCAACTAGCGGCAAACTACGAGCAGTACTTC.

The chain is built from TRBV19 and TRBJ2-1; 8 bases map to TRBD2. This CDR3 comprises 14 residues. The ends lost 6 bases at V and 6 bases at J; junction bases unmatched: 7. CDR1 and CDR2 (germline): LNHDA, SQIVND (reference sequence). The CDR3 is CASSPGLEPNEQFF. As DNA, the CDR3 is TGTGCCAGTAGCCCGGGACTAGAGCCCAATGAGCAGTTCTTC.

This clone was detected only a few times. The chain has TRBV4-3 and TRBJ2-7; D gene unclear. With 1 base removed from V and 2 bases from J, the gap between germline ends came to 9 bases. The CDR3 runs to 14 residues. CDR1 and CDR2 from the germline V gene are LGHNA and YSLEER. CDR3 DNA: TGCGCCAGCAGCCAAGTCCATGGACCCTACGAGCAGTACTTC. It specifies CASSQVHGPYEQYF.

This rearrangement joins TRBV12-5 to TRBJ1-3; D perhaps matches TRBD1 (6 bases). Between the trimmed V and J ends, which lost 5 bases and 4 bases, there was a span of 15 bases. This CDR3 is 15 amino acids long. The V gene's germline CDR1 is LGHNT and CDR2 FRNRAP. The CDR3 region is CASGPDRLEGNTIYF. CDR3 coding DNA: TGTGCTAGTGGTCCCGACAGGCTGGAGGGAAACACCATATATTTT.

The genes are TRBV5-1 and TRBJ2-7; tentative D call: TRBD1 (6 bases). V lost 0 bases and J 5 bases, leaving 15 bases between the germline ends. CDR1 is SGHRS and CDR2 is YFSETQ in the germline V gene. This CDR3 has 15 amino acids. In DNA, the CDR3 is TGCGCCAGCAGCTTGGATACAGGGCCCTTCGACGAGCAGTACTTC. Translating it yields CASSLDTGPFDEQYF.

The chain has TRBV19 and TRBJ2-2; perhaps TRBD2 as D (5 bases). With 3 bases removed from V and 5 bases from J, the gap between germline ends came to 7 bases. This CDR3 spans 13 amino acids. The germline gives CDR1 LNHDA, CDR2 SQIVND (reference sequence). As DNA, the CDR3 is TGTGCCAGTAGTATCCGAGGGACCGGGGAGCTGTTTTTT. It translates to CASSIRGTGELFF.

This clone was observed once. CDR3 in DNA: TGTGCCAGCAGCTTCCCCGGGACAGGGGATTTTGGCTACACCTTC. It is translated as CASSFPGTGDFGYTF. The genes are TRBV5-5 and TRBJ1-2, with TRBD1 identical over 10 bases. Germline V gene data show CDR1 as SGHKS and CDR2 as YYEKEE (reference sequence). The CDR3 is 15 amino acids. Trimming at V came to 2 bases and at J to 7 bases, leaving 8 bases not matched to a gene. The full variable domain, rest sourced from reference TRBV5-5 and TRBJ1-2, is DAGVTQSPTHLIKTRGQQVTLRCSPISGHKSVSWYQQVLGQGPQFIFQYYEKEERGRGNFPDRFSARQFPNYSSELNVNALLLGDSALYLCASSFPGTGDFGYTFGSGTRLTVV.

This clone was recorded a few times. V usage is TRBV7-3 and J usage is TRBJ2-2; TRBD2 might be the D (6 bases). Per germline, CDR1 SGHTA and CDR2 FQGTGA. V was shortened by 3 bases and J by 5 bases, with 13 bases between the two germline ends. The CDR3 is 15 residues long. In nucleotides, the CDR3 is TGTGCCAGCAGCTTTTCCGGGACTGGGACCGGGGAGCTGTTTTTT. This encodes CASSFSGTGTGELFF.

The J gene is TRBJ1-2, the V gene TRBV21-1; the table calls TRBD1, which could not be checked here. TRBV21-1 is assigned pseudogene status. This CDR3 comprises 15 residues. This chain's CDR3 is CASTHRDRGKYGYTF. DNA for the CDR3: TGTGCCAGCACCCATAGGGACAGGGGAAAATATGGCTACACCTTC.

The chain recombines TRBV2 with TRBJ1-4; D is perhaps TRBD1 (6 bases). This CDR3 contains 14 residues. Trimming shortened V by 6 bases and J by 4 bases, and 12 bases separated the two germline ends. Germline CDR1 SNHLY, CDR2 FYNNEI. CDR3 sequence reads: CASRSGEGNEKLFF. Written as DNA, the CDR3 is TGTGCCAGCAGGTCAGGGGAGGGTAATGAAAAACTGTTTTTT. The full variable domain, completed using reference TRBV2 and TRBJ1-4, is EPEVTQTPSHQVTQMGQEVILRCVPISNHLYFYWYRQILGQKVEFLVSFYNNEISEKSEIFDDQFSVERPDGSNFTLKIRSTKLEDSAMYFCASRSGEGNEKLFFGSGTQLSVL.

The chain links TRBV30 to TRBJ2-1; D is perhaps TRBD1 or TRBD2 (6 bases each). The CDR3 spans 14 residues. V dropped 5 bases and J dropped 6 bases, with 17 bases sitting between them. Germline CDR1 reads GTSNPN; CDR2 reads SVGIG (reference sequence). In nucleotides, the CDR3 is TGTGCCTGGGAGGGGGGACGGGGCACCAATGAGCAGTTCTTC. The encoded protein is CAWEGGRGTNEQFF.